This passage covers 10 T cell receptor beta chains from one sample sequenced in a study of blood T cell repertoires in COVID-19. Clones were sequenced by immunoSEQ multiplex PCR, and TCRdb holds only the in-frame ones, with some missing. The sample carries 110,000 to 150,000 clones, 86% recorded once. Sample: PBMCs or T cells enriched from blood (not recorded which). The receptors were sampled from a man between 50 and 59 years old who had recovered from COVID-19.

This clone was observed a few times. The rearrangement links TRBV7-9 to TRBJ1-3; D unresolved. This CDR3 has 12 amino acids. Trimming left V 4 bases short and J 7 bases short, with 8 bases between. Germline V lookup: CDR1 SEHNR, CDR2 FQNEAQ (reference sequence). The CDR3 sequence: CASSSSENTIYF. In DNA form, the CDR3 reads TGTGCCAGCAGCTCGTCCGAGAACACCATATATTTT. Combining the CDR3 with reference TRBV7-9 and TRBJ1-3 gives the whole variable domain DTGVSQNPRHKITKRGQNVTFRCDPISEHNRLYWYRQTLGQGPEFLTYFQNEAQLEKSRLLSDRFSAERPKGSFSTLEIQRTEQGDSAMYLCASSSSENTIYFGEGSWLTVV.

This sequence joins TRBV5-4 and TRBJ2-5; 8 bases align to TRBD2. With 0 bases clipped from V and 5 bases from J, the junction kept 3 bases outside the gene matches. Germline-derived CDR1 and CDR2 are SGHNT and YYREEE (reference sequence). This CDR3 region has 14 residues. CDR3 coding DNA: TGTGCCAGCAGCTTGGCGACGGGAGGGGAGACCCAGTACTTC. As protein: CASSLATGGETQYF.

This clone was counted a few times. This chain joins TRBV30 and TRBJ2-1; D perhaps matches TRBD2 (7 bases). CDR1 and CDR2 (germline): GTSNPN, SVGIG (reference sequence). The V end was cut by 5 bases, the J end by 3 bases, with 17 bases between. The CDR3 consists of 15 residues. The CDR3 coding sequence is TGTGCCTGGGGGACTCGGGGGGCTCGCTACAATGAGCAGTTCTTC. This gives the protein CAWGTRGARYNEQFF.

This rearrangement joins TRBV6-2 or TRBV6-3 to TRBJ1-2; D unresolved. This CDR3 contains 12 residues. The V end was cut by 6 bases, the J end by 2 bases, with 7 bases between. Germline values: CDR1 MNHEY, CDR2 SVGEGT. The CDR3 DNA reads as TGTGCCAGCAGCGACGGGAACTATGGCTACACCTTC. This sequence encodes CASSDGNYGYTF.

The rearrangement joins TRBV30 to TRBJ2-3; no firm D call. CDR1 GTSNPN and CDR2 SVGIG come from the germline V gene (reference sequence). The CDR3 extends over 11 amino acids. Trimming took 3 bases from V and 4 from J, leaving 5 bases between them. The CDR3 loop reads CAWSSPDTQYF. The CDR3 nucleotides read TGTGCCTGGAGCTCCCCAGATACGCAGTATTTT.

The CDR3 region is CASSYEGVFASPLHF. The CDR3 DNA reads TGTGCCAGCAGTTATGAGGGGGTATTTGCTTCACCCCTCCACTTT. The chain couples TRBV6-5 to TRBJ1-6, with a weak D call TRBD1 (6 bases). V was clipped by 3 bases and J by 9 bases, with 15 bases between them. CDR3 length equals 15 residues. Germline V gives CDR1 MNHEY, CDR2 SVGAGI.

This chain joins TRBV7-6 and TRBJ2-2, with D hard to call. In germline, CDR1 is SGHVS, CDR2 FNYEAQ. This CDR3 is built from 15 residues. V lost 5 bases to trimming and J lost 1 base, with 11 bases between them. The CDR3 DNA is TGTGCCAGCAGCGCCGCGGTTGTGAACACCGGGGAGCTGTTTTTT. Residues: CASSAAVVNTGELFF.

This clone was observed a few times. This chain joins TRBV19 and TRBJ1-3, with no clear D. CDR3 length: 14 amino acids. V was cut by 4 bases and J by 4 bases, with 11 bases left in between. CDR1 LNHDA and CDR2 SQIVND come from the germline V gene (reference sequence). CDR3 in amino acids: CASSTRQRGNTIYF. DNA of the CDR3: TGTGCCAGTAGTACGCGGCAGCGGGGAAACACCATATATTTT.

The rearrangement joins TRBV11-2 to TRBJ2-7; 8 bases agree with TRBD2. Germline V gene lookup returns CDR1 SGHAT and CDR2 FQNNGV. V lost 6 bases and J lost 3; bases outside the gene matches: 10. This CDR3 comprises 15 residues. In DNA form, the CDR3 reads TGTGCCAGCAGGCCCGGGAGGGGGTCAATCTACGAGCAGTACTTC. It specifies CASRPGRGSIYEQYF.

CDR3 protein: CASSSTGAIKNIQYF. In DNA, the CDR3 is TGTGCCAGCAGCTCGACAGGGGCCATTAAAAACATTCAGTACTTC. The rearrangement links TRBV7-9 to TRBJ2-4, with TRBD1 matching 8 bases. The CDR3 runs to 15 residues. V gave up 4 bases and J gave up 4 bases; unmatched junction bases: 6. CDR1 is SEHNR, CDR2 FQNEAQ, per germline (reference sequence).